What follows is one T cell receptor (beta chain) and its context. These data come from a study of PD-L1 blockade in urothelial cancer. Overall study: About 90% of the roughly 30 patients were men with bladder-origin urothelial cancer. Blood yielded a median of approximately 130,000 T cells per sample.

Germline V CDR1 and CDR2: GTSNPN, SVGIG (reference sequence). This CDR3 comprises 13 residues. Trimming took 4 bases from V and 2 from J, leaving 9 bases between them. Only in-frame clones appear in the TCRdb table, and some are missing; sequencing was by immunoSEQ multiplex PCR. The sample contains 50,000 or so clones, 82% of which appear only once. This chain uses TRBV30 with TRBJ1-3; D perhaps matches TRBD1 (5 bases). This receptor was taken from a man in his 70s with urothelial cancer. This material consisted of PBMCs, taken around atezolizumab (anti-PD-L1) treatment. CDR3: CAWNRGAGNTIYF. The CDR3 bases are TGTGCCTGGAACCGGGGGGCTGGAAACACCATATATTTT. The entire variable domain, with the rest obtained from reference TRBV30 and TRBJ1-3, is as follows: SQTIHQWPATLVQPVGSPLSLECTVEGTSNPNLYWYRQAAGRGLQLLFYSVGIGQISSEVPQNLSASRPQDRQFILSSKKLLLSDSGFYLCAWNRGAGNTIYFGEGSWLTVV.